What follows describes a single TCR beta chain. The antigen is undetermined. This sample is part of a study of a mutant IDH1 vaccine in newly diagnosed glioma. Study-level information: Before enrollment, the patients had been treated with radiotherapy alone, temozolomide alone, or both together. Most of them had received both. Findings of the study overall: Variations in leading peripheral T cell clonotypes appeared to have no connection with pseudoprogression.

Sequencing used immunoSEQ multiplex PCR; TCRdb keeps in-frame clones, though not all of them. Of 43,000 or so clones in the sample, almost 95% were seen once. Described time point: week 35, safety follow-up. Every vaccine dose comprised 300 ug of mutant IDH1 20-mer peptide plus topical imiquimod. The material was PBMCs, obtained from a glioma patient whose treatment included an IDH1 peptide vaccine. The sequence was collected from a man aged 50 to 60 with glioma.

The CDR3: CASSSTGADEVMNTEAFF. The DNA for the CDR3 is TGTGCCAGCAGCTCTACTGGGGCAGACGAAGTGATGAACACTGAAGCTTTCTTT. The V gene is TRBV11-2, the J gene TRBJ1-1; possible D gene TRBD1, 5 bases. The V end lost 4 bases, the J end lost 0 bases, and 21 bases lay between the germline ends. The CDR3 loop spans 18 amino acids. Per the germline V gene, CDR1 is SGHAT and CDR2 is FQNNGV.